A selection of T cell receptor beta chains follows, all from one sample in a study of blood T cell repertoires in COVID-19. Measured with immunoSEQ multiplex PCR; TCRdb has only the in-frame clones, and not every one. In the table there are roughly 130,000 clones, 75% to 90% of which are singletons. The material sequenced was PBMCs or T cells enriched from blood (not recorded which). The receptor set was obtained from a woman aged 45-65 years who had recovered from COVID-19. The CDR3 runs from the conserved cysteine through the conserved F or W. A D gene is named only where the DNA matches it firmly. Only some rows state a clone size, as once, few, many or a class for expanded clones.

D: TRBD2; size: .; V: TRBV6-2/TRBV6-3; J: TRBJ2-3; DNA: TGTGCCAGCAGCCACGGGGGGGGTAGCACAGATACGCAGTATTTT; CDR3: CASSHGGGSTDTQYF
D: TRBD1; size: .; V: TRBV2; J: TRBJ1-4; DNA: TGTGCCAGCAGTGCAGGGGGATGGAATGAAAAACTGTTTTTT; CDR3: CASSAGGWNEKLFF
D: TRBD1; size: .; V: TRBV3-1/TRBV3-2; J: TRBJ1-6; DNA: TGTGCCAGCGATACAGGGGAATATAATTCACCCCTCCACTTT; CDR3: CASDTGEYNSPLHF
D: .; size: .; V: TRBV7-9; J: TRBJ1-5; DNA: TGTGCCAGCAGCTTAGCCTCCGGGGGCGGGGGTCAGCCCCAGCATTTT; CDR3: CASSLASGGGGQPQHF
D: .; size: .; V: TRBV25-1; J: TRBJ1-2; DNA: TGTGCCAGCAGCTTACCAGGGAACATCTATGGCTACACCTTC; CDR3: CASSLPGNIYGYTF
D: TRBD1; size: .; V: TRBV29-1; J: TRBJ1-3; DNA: TGCAGCGGTCGACAGGGTTTTGGAAACACCATATATTTT; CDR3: CSGRQGFGNTIYF
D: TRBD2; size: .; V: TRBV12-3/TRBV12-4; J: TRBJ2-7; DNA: TGTGCCAGCAGTAGCGGGGGGGCCCGAGAGCAGTACTTC; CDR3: CASSSGGAREQYF
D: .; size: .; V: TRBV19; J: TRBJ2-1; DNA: TGTGCCAGTAGTATATTCAAGGAAGGGGAACAGTTCTTC; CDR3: CASSIFKEGEQFF
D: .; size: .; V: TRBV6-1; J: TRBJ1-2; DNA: TGTGCCAGCAGTGGACGGGGGGGGGCCAGTAACTATGGCTACACCTTC; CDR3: CASSGRGGASNYGYTF
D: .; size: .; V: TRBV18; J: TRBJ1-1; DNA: TGTGCCAGCTCACCACCTGTCGGGACAAGTATGAACACTGAAGCTTTCTTT; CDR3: CASSPPVGTSMNTEAFF
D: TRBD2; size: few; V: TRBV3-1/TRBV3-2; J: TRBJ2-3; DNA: TGTGCCAGCAGCCAAGTATGGCTAGCGGGGGTTAACCCTAGCACAGATACGCAGTATTTT; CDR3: CASSQVWLAGVNPSTDTQYF
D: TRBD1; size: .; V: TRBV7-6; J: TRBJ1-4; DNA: TGTGCCAGCAGCTTAGAGCCGGGACAGGGGCAGGAGAGGGAAAAACTGTTTTTT; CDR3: CASSLEPGQGQEREKLFF
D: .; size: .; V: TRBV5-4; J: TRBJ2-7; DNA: TGTGCCAGCAGCCAATACCTCTCAGCGGGCTCCTACGAGCAGTACTTC; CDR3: CASSQYLSAGSYEQYF
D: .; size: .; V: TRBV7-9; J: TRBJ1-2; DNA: TGTGCCAGCAGCTCATCCTTCGGGGGTTATGGCTACACCTTC; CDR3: CASSSSFGGYGYTF